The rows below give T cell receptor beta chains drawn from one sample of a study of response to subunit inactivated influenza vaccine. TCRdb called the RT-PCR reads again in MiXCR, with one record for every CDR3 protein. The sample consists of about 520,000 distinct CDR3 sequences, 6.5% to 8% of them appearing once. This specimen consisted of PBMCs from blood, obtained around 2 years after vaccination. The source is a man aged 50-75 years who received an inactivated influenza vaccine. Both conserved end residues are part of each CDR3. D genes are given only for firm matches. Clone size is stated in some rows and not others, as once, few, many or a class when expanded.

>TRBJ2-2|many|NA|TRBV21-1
CASSKGLAIISNTGELFF
TGTGCCAGCAGCAAAGGGCTAGCGATAATTTCGAACACCGGGGAGCTGTTTTTT
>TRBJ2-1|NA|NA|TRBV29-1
CSVLDVNEQFF
TGCAGCGTCCTCGACGTTAATGAGCAGTTCTTC
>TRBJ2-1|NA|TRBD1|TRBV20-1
CSARSAQGVYNEQFF
TGCAGTGCTAGGAGCGCACAGGGGGTTTACAATGAGCAGTTCTTC
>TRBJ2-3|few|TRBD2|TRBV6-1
CASRSSGGRTDTQYF
TGTGCCAGCAGGTCTAGCGGGGGGCGCACAGATACGCAGTATTTT
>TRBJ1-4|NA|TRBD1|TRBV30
CAWSRDRTLRLREKLFF
TGTGCCTGGAGCCGGGACAGGACTTTGAGGCTTCGTGAAAAACTGTTTTTT
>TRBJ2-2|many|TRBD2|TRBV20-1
CSARDREVGELFF
TGCAGTGCTAGAGATCGGGAGGTCGGGGAGCTGTTTTTT
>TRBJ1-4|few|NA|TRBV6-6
CASSYSQGDPFF
TGTGCCAGCAGTTACTCTCAGGGAGATCCGTTTTTT
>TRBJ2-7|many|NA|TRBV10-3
CAITAGENYEQYF
TGTGCCATCACTGCAGGGGAAAACTACGAGCAGTACTTC
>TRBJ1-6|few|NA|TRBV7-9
CASSFDAGYSPLHF
TGTGCCAGCAGCTTTGATGCAGGGTATTCACCCCTCCACTTT
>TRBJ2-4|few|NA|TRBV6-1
CASSDLGSGNIQYF
TGTGCCAGCAGTGATTTGGGTTCGGGAAACATTCAGTACTTC
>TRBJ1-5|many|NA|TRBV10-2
CASSEQAYGPRPQHF
TGCGCCAGCAGTGAACAGGCCTACGGGCCTCGGCCCCAGCATTTT
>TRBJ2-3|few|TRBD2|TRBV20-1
CSARDQPGLRTDTQYF
TGCAGTGCTAGGGACCAACCGGGACTAAGAACAGATACGCAGTATTTT
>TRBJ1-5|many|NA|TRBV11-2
CASSELDQPQHF
TGTGCCAGCAGCGAACTCGATCAGCCCCAGCATTTT
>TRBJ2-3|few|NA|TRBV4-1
CASSQEGGRHPTDTQYF
TGCGCCAGCAGCCAAGAAGGGGGGCGACACCCCACAGATACGCAGTATTTT
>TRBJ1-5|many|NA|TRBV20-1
CSARESGNQPQHF
TGCAGTGCTAGGGAATCGGGCAATCAGCCCCAGCATTTT
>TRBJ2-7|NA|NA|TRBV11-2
CASSGSGAGEQYF
TGTGCCAGCAGCGGAAGCGGTGCTGGCGAGCAGTACTTC
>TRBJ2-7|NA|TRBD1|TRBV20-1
CSARRDRGLYEQYF
TGCAGTGCTAGAAGGGACAGGGGGCTCTACGAGCAGTACTTC
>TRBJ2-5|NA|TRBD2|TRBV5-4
CASKSGGAETQYF
TGTGCCAGCAAAAGCGGGGGGGCAGAGACCCAGTACTTC
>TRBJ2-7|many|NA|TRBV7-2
CASRRQATGYEQYF
TGTGCCAGCAGAAGACAGGCGACGGGGTACGAGCAGTACTTC
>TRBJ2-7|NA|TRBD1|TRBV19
CASSRRDRPYEQYF
TGTGCCAGTAGTCGCCGGGACAGACCTTACGAGCAGTACTTC
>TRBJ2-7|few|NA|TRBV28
CASREDPGSPAEQYF
TGTGCCAGCAGAGAAGATCCGGGATCCCCCGCCGAGCAGTACTTC
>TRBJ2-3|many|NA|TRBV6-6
CATESSSTDAQYF
TGTGCCACCGAGTCTTCTAGCACAGATGCGCAGTATTTT
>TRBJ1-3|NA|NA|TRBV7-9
CASSPRWSGNTIYF
TGTGCCAGCAGCCCCCGCTGGTCTGGAAACACCATATATTTT
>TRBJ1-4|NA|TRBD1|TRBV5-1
CASSLLGQVENEKLFF
TGCGCCAGCAGCTTGCTAGGACAGGTAGAAAATGAAAAACTGTTTTTT
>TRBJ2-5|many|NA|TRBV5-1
CASSFGGQETQYF
TGTGCCAGCAGCTTTGGGGGCCAAGAGACCCAGTACTTC
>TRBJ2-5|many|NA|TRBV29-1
CSVEVGTRGETQYF
TGCAGCGTTGAAGTCGGGACGAGGGGGGAGACCCAGTACTTC
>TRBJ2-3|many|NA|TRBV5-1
CASSLSTNTQYF
TGCGCCAGCAGCCTAAGCACGAATACGCAGTATTTT
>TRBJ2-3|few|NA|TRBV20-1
CSGTRTEASTDTQYF
TGCAGTGGAACGAGGACAGAAGCCTCCACAGATACGCAGTATTTT
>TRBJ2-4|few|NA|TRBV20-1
CSALENIQYF
TGCAGTGCCCTAGAAAACATTCAGTACTTC
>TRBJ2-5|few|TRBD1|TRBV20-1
CSADRGHQETQYF
TGCAGTGCTGACAGGGGCCATCAAGAGACCCAGTACTTC
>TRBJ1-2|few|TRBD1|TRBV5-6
CASSLRDRSLGGGYTF
TGTGCCAGCAGCTTGAGGGACAGGAGCCTAGGTGGTGGCTACACCTTC
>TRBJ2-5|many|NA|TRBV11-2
CASSWGSGTQYF
TGTGCCAGCAGCTGGGGCTCTGGGACCCAGTACTTC
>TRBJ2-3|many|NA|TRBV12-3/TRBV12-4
CASSLMRTSTDTQYF
TGTGCCAGCAGTTTAATGAGGACTAGCACAGATACGCAGTATTTT
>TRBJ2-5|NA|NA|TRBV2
CASSEQQDTQYF
TGTGCCAGCAGTGAACAGCAAGATACCCAGTACTTC
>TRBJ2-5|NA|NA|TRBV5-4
CASSSESGQSGGAQYF
TGTGCCAGCAGCTCAGAGTCGGGCCAAAGCGGAGGGGCCCAGTACTTC
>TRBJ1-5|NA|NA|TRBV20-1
CSASRDGSNQPQHF
TGCAGTGCTAGTAGGGATGGTAGCAATCAGCCCCAGCATTTT
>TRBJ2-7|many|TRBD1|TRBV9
CASSPRQGAYEQYF
TGTGCCAGCAGCCCCCGACAGGGGGCCTACGAGCAGTACTTC
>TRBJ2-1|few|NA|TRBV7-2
CASSLAGYEQFF
TGTGCCAGCAGCTTAGCGGGCTATGAGCAGTTCTTC
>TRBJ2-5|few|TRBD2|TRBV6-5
CASSYSSFSPSGETQYF
TGTGCCAGCAGTTACTCGTCGTTCAGTCCTAGCGGAGAGACCCAGTACTTC
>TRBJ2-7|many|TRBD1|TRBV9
CASSAGQGISHEQYF
TGTGCCAGCAGCGCGGGACAGGGTATATCACACGAGCAGTACTTC
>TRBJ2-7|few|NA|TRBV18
CASSPSTREQYF
TGTGCCAGCTCACCTAGCACCAGGGAGCAGTACTTC
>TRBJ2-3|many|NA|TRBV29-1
CSVERATDTQYF
TGCAGCGTTGAACGGGCCACAGATACGCAGTATTTT
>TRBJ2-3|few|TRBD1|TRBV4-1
CASSTYTDREFPDTQYF
TGCGCCAGCAGCACCTACACCGACAGGGAATTTCCAGATACGCAGTATTTT
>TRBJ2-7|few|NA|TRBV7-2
CASSSPYRGWEQYF
TGTGCCAGCAGCTCCCCGTATCGGGGCTGGGAGCAGTACTTC
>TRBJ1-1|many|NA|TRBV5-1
CASSLEVFTEAFF
TGCGCCAGCAGCTTGGAGGTGTTCACTGAAGCTTTCTTT
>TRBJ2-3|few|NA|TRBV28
CASSLTGHIISTQYF
TGTGCCAGCAGCTTGACAGGTCATATCATAAGTACGCAGTATTTT